The clone carrying this TCR beta chain was seen a few times. Its matching antigen is unknown. The source of the sample is a study of blood T cells in healthy people across ages. The CDR3 contains 10 residues. Looked up from germline, CDR1 is SEHNR and CDR2 is FQNEAQ (reference sequence). The study's findings and limits: The unknown donor CMV status may have confounded expanded clonotype changes.

Using a J-beta primer mix together with a sample-barcoded 5' primer, a second PCR was run for about 7 to 12 cycles. TCRdb fed the 5' RACE reads into MiXCR, producing one record per CDR3 protein. The data hold some 1.4 million distinct CDR3 sequences, with 35% to 45% observed a single time. The clonotype comes from a woman younger than 35 in good health. The rearrangement uses TRBV7-9 and TRBJ2-5; D not certain. The J call may be mistaken, given a closer DNA end match to TRBJ2-7. The material sequenced was blood. CDR3 DNA sequence: TGTGCCACTGAAAGAGGCGAGCAGTACTTC. Amino acid sequence: CATERGEQYF.